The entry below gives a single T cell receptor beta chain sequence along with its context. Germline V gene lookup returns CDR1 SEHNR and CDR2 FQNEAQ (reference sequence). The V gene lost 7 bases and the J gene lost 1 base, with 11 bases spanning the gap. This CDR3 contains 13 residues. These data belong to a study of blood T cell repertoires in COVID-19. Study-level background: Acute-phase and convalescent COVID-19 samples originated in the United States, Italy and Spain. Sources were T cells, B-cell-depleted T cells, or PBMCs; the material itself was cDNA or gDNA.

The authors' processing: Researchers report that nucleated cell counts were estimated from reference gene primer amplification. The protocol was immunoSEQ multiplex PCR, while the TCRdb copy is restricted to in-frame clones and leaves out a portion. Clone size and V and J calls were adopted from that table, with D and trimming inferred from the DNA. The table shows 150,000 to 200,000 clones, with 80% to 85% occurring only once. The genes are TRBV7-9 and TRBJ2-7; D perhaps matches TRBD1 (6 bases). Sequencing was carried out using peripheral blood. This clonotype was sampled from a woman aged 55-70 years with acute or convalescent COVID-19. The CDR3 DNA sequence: TGTGCCAGCACCTGGACAGTGTCCTACGAGCAGTACTTC. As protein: CASTWTVSYEQYF.